This TCR beta chain was profiled in a study of CD8 T cells in ankylosing spondylitis (dated by TCRdb to between 2016 and 2019). With respect to the entire study: The study set out to find disease-linked TCR variants by profiling T cell receptor beta repertoires in ankylosing spondylitis patients and healthy donors. The full study cohort comprised 20 to 25 ankylosing spondylitis patients and roughly 110 healthy donors. Peripheral blood was sampled, and synovial fluid was also collected from ankylosing spondylitis patients.

V trim: 0 bases; J trim: 0 bases; unmatched bases: 9. There are 18 amino acids in the CDR3, from cysteine to phenylalanine inclusive. Of all the DNA, just the CDR3 is kept, 54 bases in frame from base 1. According to the germline V gene, CDR1 reads SGHRS and CDR2 reads YFSETQ. Summary of the overall study and its limitations: Significant enrichment of the disease-linked clones was reported in matched synovial fluid samples from ankylosing spondylitis patients. In peripheral blood, the disease-linked clones were found at relatively low frequencies and had a CD8+ phenotype. Blood from ankylosing spondylitis patients appeared to be characterized by a TCR beta motif composed of about eight highly homologous amino acid variants. Some of the motif variants had been reported before in the synovial fluid and blood of reactive arthritis patients, a finding that suggests common disease-initiation mechanisms.

TCRdb lists the instrument as Illumina HiSeq 2500. Quantitative 5'-RACE with molecular barcodes was the method used to prepare the TCR beta libraries. For the original study's pipeline: A new computational method based on a probabilistic model of VDJ rearrangement was used to identify disease-linked TCR variants. TCRdb trimmed public reads at Q25 via fastp, called clones via MiXCR and kept in-frame beta chains. CDR3 protein duplicates are merged, each entry listing the most common genes and DNA. TCRdb, not the original authors, processed these V and J calls. The sample contains 220,000 or so distinct CDR3 sequences, approximately 20% of them found a single time. The leading ten clones occupy 42% of the sample. Remarks on this clonotype: Its antigen remains unidentified. The record has no base qualities; no much larger clone is one base away.

This clonotype was obtained from a male donor with ankylosing spondylitis. Rearrangement joined TRBV5-1 to TRBJ2-1; TRBD1 matches 7 bases in the middle. Sequences were obtained from blood, either unsorted or a sorted T cell fraction (not recorded which). DNA sequence: TGCGCCAGCAGCTTGGATCAGGGACAGACGAGCTCCTACAATGAGCAGTTCTTC. Translated, this is CASSLDQGQTSSYNEQFF.